Presented here are 25 T cell receptor beta chains from one specimen sequenced in a study of blood T cell repertoires in COVID-19. Sequencing was performed with immunoSEQ multiplex PCR; in TCRdb, only in-frame clones are kept and a portion is missing. The sample shows about 270,000 clones, about 89% of them seen only once. The sequencing sample was made of peripheral blood. The source of these receptors is a man in his forties with active or convalescent COVID-19.

The CDR3 is CASGAGVGNYGYTF. Written as DNA, the CDR3 is TGTGCCAGCGGAGCAGGGGTCGGAAACTATGGCTACACCTTC. The gene calls are TRBV28 and TRBJ1-2, with TRBD1 as a possible D gene (6 bases). The CDR3 consists of 14 residues. Germline lookup yields CDR1 MDHEN and CDR2 SYDVKM. The V end was cut by 8 bases, the J end by 2 bases, with 15 bases between.

The V and J genes are TRBV24-1 and TRBJ1-2; 8 bases agree with TRBD1. This CDR3 is 14 amino acids long. V was clipped by 4 bases and J by 3 bases; unmatched bases: 3. The germline CDR1 and CDR2 sequences are KGHDR and SFDVKD. The CDR3 region is CATSERTGYYGYTF. The CDR3 DNA reads TGTGCCACCAGTGAACGGACAGGGTACTATGGCTACACCTTC.

The rearrangement uses TRBV11-2 and TRBJ2-1, with 7 bases identical to TRBD1. J was trimmed by 8 bases and V by 3 bases; bases with no gene match: 7. This CDR3 region has 14 residues. Looked up from germline, CDR1 is SGHAT and CDR2 is FQNNGV. Written as DNA, the CDR3 is TGTGCCAGCAGCTTCAGACAGGGAAATCATGAGCAGTTCTTC. Its translation: CASSFRQGNHEQFF.

As concerns this clone: The sample carries other DNA sequences with the same CDR3. The chain links TRBV5-1 to TRBJ2-7; TRBD1 matches at 11 bases. Germline CDR1 reads SGHRS; CDR2 reads YFSETQ. This CDR3 is 13 amino acids long. Trimming removed 3 bases from V and 5 bases from J; junction bases left unmatched: 1. This CDR3 reads CASSWTGGDEQYF. CDR3 coding DNA: TGCGCCAGCAGCTGGACAGGGGGCGACGAGCAGTACTTC.

Regarding this clone: The same CDR3 is also encoded by other DNA sequences in this sample. The V gene is TRBV5-1, the J gene TRBJ2-1, with a tentative D call TRBD2 (5 bases). The germline V and J ends were trimmed by 0 bases and 0 bases, with 10 bases remaining between them. There are 16 residues in the CDR3. The V gene's germline CDR1 is SGHRS and CDR2 YFSETQ. The CDR3 coding sequence is TGCGCCAGCAGCTTGGGGACGGGGAGCTCCTACAATGAGCAGTTCTTC. The encoded protein is CASSLGTGSSYNEQFF.

Points on this clone: At the DNA level, this CDR3 is encoded by other sequences in the same sample as well. The V gene is TRBV28, the J gene TRBJ1-1; 10 nucleotides agree with TRBD1. The ends lost 6 bases at V and 3 bases at J; junction bases unmatched: 4. The V gene's germline CDR1 is MDHEN and CDR2 SYDVKM. The CDR3 runs 14 residues. CDR3 residues: CASRPGQGDTEAFF. Here the CDR3 DNA reads TGTGCCAGCAGACCAGGACAGGGGGACACTGAAGCTTTCTTT.

The chain employs TRBV7-9 and TRBJ2-1, with 8 bases fitting TRBD2. J gave up 0 bases and V 2 bases, and 6 bases lay outside the gene matches. CDR3 length equals 17 residues. CDR1 and CDR2 (germline): SEHNR, FQNEAQ (reference sequence). The CDR3 DNA reads as TGTGCCAGCAGCTTATTGGGACTAGACATCTCCTACAATGAGCAGTTCTTC. It yields the protein CASSLLGLDISYNEQFF.

The rearrangement uses TRBV7-8 and TRBJ2-2, with D possibly being TRBD2 (7 bases). With 2 bases removed from V and 4 bases from J, the gap between germline ends came to 14 bases. Per the germline V gene, CDR1 is SGHVS and CDR2 is FQNEAQ. The CDR3 runs 16 residues. The CDR3: CASSLLMGGGTGELFF. In DNA form, the CDR3 reads TGTGCCAGCAGCTTATTGATGGGAGGGGGCACCGGGGAGCTGTTTTTT.

The chain couples TRBV29-1 to TRBJ1-2, with 8 bases fitting TRBD1. With V trimmed by 4 bases and J by 8 bases, 15 bases remained unmatched. CDR1 is SQVTM and CDR2 is ANQGSEA in the germline V gene. The CDR3 covers 15 residues. In DNA, the CDR3 is TGCAGCGTTGTTACTGGAGCAGGGGGCGCGAACGGCTACACCTTC. It yields the protein CSVVTGAGGANGYTF.

This chain links TRBV5-4 with TRBJ2-7; D gene ambiguous. CDR1 and CDR2 from the germline V gene are SGHNT and YYREEE (reference sequence). Trimming removed 2 bases at V and 3 bases at J, with 6 bases between. The length of the CDR3 is 12 residues. The CDR3 nucleotides are TGTGCCAGCAGCTTACTAAACTACGAGCAGTACTTC. Protein product: CASSLLNYEQYF.

The rearrangement uses TRBV2 and TRBJ1-3; the D gene is possibly TRBD1 (5 bases). Looked up from germline, CDR1 is SNHLY and CDR2 is FYNNEI. The germline V and J ends were trimmed by 8 bases and 4 bases, with 15 bases remaining between them. The CDR3 has 14 residues. CDR3 region: CASAGGLVGNTIYF. CDR3 DNA: TGTGCCAGCGCGGGGGGATTAGTGGGAAACACCATATATTTT.

The V and J genes are TRBV3-1 (or the pseudogene TRBV3-2) and TRBJ2-3; no firm D call. The CDR3 totals 14 residues. The V gene lost 5 bases and the J gene lost 3 bases, with 12 bases spanning the gap. CDR1 is LGHDT and CDR2 is YNNKEL in the germline V gene (reference sequence). As DNA, the CDR3 is TGTGCCAGCAGCGGCATAGAGGAGACAGATACGCAGTATTTT. As protein: CASSGIEETDTQYF.

The V call is TRBV19, the J call TRBJ2-2, with D possibly being TRBD2 (7 bases). V was shortened by 3 bases and J by 4 bases, with 15 bases between the two germline ends. Germline-derived CDR1 and CDR2 are LNHDA and SQIVND (reference sequence). The CDR3 is 16 amino acids. The DNA for the CDR3 is TGTGCCAGTAGTATTGGGGGGGCATTGGGCACCGGGGAGCTGTTTTTT. This translates into CASSIGGALGTGELFF.

The V and J genes are TRBV28 and TRBJ2-1; no firm D call. This CDR3 spans 13 amino acids. V gave up 3 bases and J gave up 2 bases, with 5 bases separating them. Germline CDR1 reads MDHEN; CDR2 reads SYDVKM. CDR3 sequence: CASSFRAYNEQFF. The CDR3 nucleotides read TGTGCCAGCAGTTTCCGGGCCTACAATGAGCAGTTCTTC.

The CDR3 nucleotides are TGTGCCAGCAGCCCCCGACAGGGGGGAAGCACAGATACGCAGTATTTT. Protein sequence: CASSPRQGGSTDTQYF. The J gene is TRBJ2-3, the V gene TRBV3-1 (or the pseudogene TRBV3-2); 9 bases match TRBD1. The CDR3 length is 16 residues. Trimming at V came to 4 bases and at J to 0 bases, leaving 5 bases not matched to a gene. The germline V gene has CDR1 LGHDT and CDR2 YNNKEL (reference sequence).

The chain has TRBV4-1 and TRBJ1-2; D is uncertain. CDR3 length: 17 residues. Trimming removed 1 base from V and 0 bases from J, with 15 bases in between. Germline-derived CDR1 and CDR2 are MGHRA and YSYEKL. The DNA for the CDR3 is TGCGCCAGCAGCCAAGGGGAGGAGCCCGCACCTAACTATGGCTACACCTTC. It specifies CASSQGEEPAPNYGYTF.

The chain recombines TRBV2 with TRBJ1-2, with a tentative D call TRBD1 (5 bases). Per germline, CDR1 SNHLY and CDR2 FYNNEI. V was pared by 3 bases and J by 0 bases, with 14 bases between. The CDR3 loop spans 16 amino acids. This CDR3 reads CASSELGGTPNYGYTF. The CDR3 nucleotides read TGTGCCAGCAGTGAGTTGGGCGGGACGCCTAACTATGGCTACACCTTC.

The CDR3 coding sequence is TGTGCCTGGACCATCTGGGGACACTCATCCAATGAGCAGTTCTTC. This translates into CAWTIWGHSSNEQFF. The chain combines TRBV30 with TRBJ2-1; D may be TRBD1 (6 bases). CDR1 is GTSNPN and CDR2 is SVGIG in the germline V gene (reference sequence). The CDR3 extends over 15 amino acids. V was cut by 4 bases and J by 6 bases, with 19 bases left in between.

The chain employs TRBV5-5 and TRBJ2-6, with D perhaps matching TRBD2 (6 bases). V was pared by 4 bases and J by 2 bases, with 13 bases between. Per the germline V gene, CDR1 is SGHKS and CDR2 is YYEKEE (reference sequence). The length of the CDR3 is 16 residues. The CDR3 DNA reads TGTGCCAGCAGCCCGCATGGAGGGGCTGGGGCCAACGTCCTGACTTTC. Translation gives CASSPHGGAGANVLTF.

This chain joins TRBV3-1 (or the pseudogene TRBV3-2) and TRBJ1-4; 8 bases match TRBD1. CDR1 and CDR2 (germline): LGHDT, YNNKEL (reference sequence). The CDR3 is 14 amino acids. V shed 2 bases and J 7 bases; nucleotides not matched to a gene: 3. The CDR3, as DNA: TGTGCCAGCAGCCAACGGACAGGGAGTGAAAAACTGTTTTTT. Protein sequence: CASSQRTGSEKLFF.

The chain combines TRBV9 with TRBJ2-7; perhaps TRBD2 as D (6 bases). Germline V gene lookup returns CDR1 SGDLS and CDR2 YYNGEE. The CDR3 totals 14 residues. The V end lost 0 bases, the J end lost 2 bases, and 9 bases lay between the germline ends. The DNA for the CDR3 is TGTGCCAGCAGCGTAGTTGGGGAGGCCTACGAGCAGTACTTC. Amino acid sequence: CASSVVGEAYEQYF. The entire variable domain, with the rest obtained from reference TRBV9 and TRBJ2-7, is as follows: DSGVTQTPKHLITATGQRVTLRCSPRSGDLSVYWYQQSLDQGLQFLIQYYNGEERAKGNILERFSAQQFPDLHSELNLSSLELGDSALYFCASSVVGEAYEQYFGPGTRLTVT.

This chain links TRBV6-1 with TRBJ1-2; the D gene is possibly TRBD1 (6 bases). CDR1 and CDR2 (germline): MNHNS, SASEGT. The CDR3 runs to 15 residues. V was trimmed by 5 bases and J by 5 bases, leaving 18 bases between them. The CDR3 protein is CASSSPDRIGYGYTF. The CDR3 DNA reads as TGTGCCAGCAGTTCCCCCGACAGGATTGGATATGGCTACACCTTC.

The chain carries TRBV6-5 and TRBJ2-1, with 11 bases identical to TRBD2. V shed 10 bases and J 8 bases; nucleotides not matched to a gene: 10. In germline, CDR1 is MNHEY, CDR2 SVGAGI. The CDR3 is 14 residues long. The DNA of the CDR3 is TGTGCCACTACGACTAGCGGGATCGTCGATGAGCAGTTCTTC. Translated: CATTTSGIVDEQFF.

The rearrangement joins TRBV28 to TRBJ1-6; TRBD1 might be the D (6 bases). The V end lost 6 bases, the J end lost 7 bases, and 16 bases lay between the germline ends. CDR1 and CDR2 from the germline V gene are MDHEN and SYDVKM. The CDR3 has 15 amino acids. In nucleotides, the CDR3 is TGTGCCAGCAGCCCCGCCACAGGGCTAAATTCACCCCTCCACTTT. Protein product: CASSPATGLNSPLHF.

V and J are TRBV18 and TRBJ2-1; D perhaps matches TRBD1 (5 bases). V was clipped by 2 bases and J by 6 bases, with 11 bases between them. The CDR3 is 14 amino acids. Germline CDR1 KGHSH, CDR2 LQKENI. Here the CDR3 reads CASSPLDSFNEQFF. As DNA, the CDR3 is TGTGCCAGCTCACCATTAGACAGCTTCAATGAGCAGTTCTTC.